These T cell receptor beta chains were read from a single sample in a study of prognosis after radiotherapy for stage I lung cancer. Each CDR3 protein gets one entry after TCRdb re-called the multiplex PCR reads with MiXCR. The table has 20,000 to 25,000 distinct CDR3 sequences, 43% seen once. The sample was PBMCs, taken before or after stereotactic body radiation therapy (not recorded which). The receptors shown here come from a donor of 50 years or more with non-small cell lung cancer. Both conserved end residues are part of each CDR3. The D gene is left open where the match is weak. Not all rows give a size; the values are once, few, many and, for expanded clones, a class.

j_call v_call d_call cdr3_length clone_size cdr3_nt cdr3_aa
TRBJ2-5 TRBV7-2 TRBD2 15 many TGTGCCAGCAGTTCGACTAGCGGGGGGACTCTACCCCAGTACTTC CASSSTSGGTLPQYF
TRBJ1-5 TRBV11-2 NA 13 many TGTGCCAGCAGCTTAGTTCCCAATCAGCCCCAGCATTTT CASSLVPNQPQHF
TRBJ2-7 TRBV6-1 TRBD1 13 many TGTGCCAGCCCCGACAGGGGAAGGTACGAGCAGTACTTC CASPDRGRYEQYF
TRBJ2-3 TRBV5-1 TRBD2 15 many TGCGCCAGCAGCTGGGGGACTAGCGGGACAGATACGCAGTATTTT CASSWGTSGTDTQYF
TRBJ1-2 TRBV6-1 NA 11 medium-sized TGTGCCAGCAGCGAGAACTATGGCTACACCTTC CASSENYGYTF
TRBJ2-3 TRBV24-1 NA 13 NA TGTGCCACCAGTTACAGGGTGCCGGTTACGCAGTATTTT CATSYRVPVTQYF
TRBJ1-2 TRBV6-2/TRBV6-3 NA 16 NA TGTGCCAGCATCCGGACGGTCCTCCAGAGAAGCTATGGCTACACCTTC CASIRTVLQRSYGYTF
TRBJ2-6 TRBV12-3/TRBV12-4 NA 15 medium-sized TGTGCCAGCAGTTTAGTCCGATCTGGGGCCAACGTCCTGACTTTC CASSLVRSGANVLTF
TRBJ2-3 TRBV24-1 NA 13 NA TGTGCCACAAGTTTACTGTTCGCAGATACGCAGTATTTT CATSLLFADTQYF
TRBJ1-1 TRBV6-2/TRBV6-3 NA 13 NA TGTGCCCGCAGTGTGGGTCCCGTAATAGGATCTTTCTTT CARSVGPVIGSFF
TRBJ2-1 TRBV7-3 NA 14 NA TGTGCCAGCAGCCCCCTGAGGCAGGGTGGCGAGCAGTTCTTC CASSPLRQGGEQFF
TRBJ1-3 TRBV2 TRBD1 15 many TGTGCCAGCAGTGATCTCCAGGGGGCGGGAAACACCATATATTTT CASSDLQGAGNTIYF
TRBJ1-1 TRBV20-1 NA 14 many TGCAGTGCCAAGGGGCAAATGGGGAGCACTGAAGCTTTCTTT CSAKGQMGSTEAFF
TRBJ2-7 TRBV18 TRBD1 15 many TGTGCCAGCTCACCATTATGGACAGGCGAATCCGAGCAGTACTTC CASSPLWTGESEQYF
TRBJ1-2 TRBV7-2 NA 18 many TGTGCCAGCAGTTACACCGCGGGACCCCAGAAAACCTCCTATGGCTACACCTTC CASSYTAGPQKTSYGYTF
TRBJ1-4 TRBV5-6 TRBD1 16 many TGTGCCAGCAGCTTTACAGGGGACGCAACTAATGAAAAACTGTTTTTT CASSFTGDATNEKLFF
TRBJ1-2 TRBV5-4 NA 14 NA TGTGCCAGCAGCCCGAGGGCAGGGCGGTATGGCTACACCTTC CASSPRAGRYGYTF
TRBJ2-1 TRBV7-2 TRBD1 16 NA TGTGCCAGCAGCGGTGGGGACAGGATAAGTATCAATGAGCAGTTCTTC CASSGGDRISINEQFF
TRBJ1-2 TRBV7-9 NA 14 large TGTGCCAGCAGTTCGCCAAACCAGGGTGGTGGCTACACCTTC CASSSPNQGGGYTF
TRBJ1-2 TRBV27 NA 17 NA TGTGCCAGCAGTTCATCTGCCGACAGGCGCTATAACTATGGCTACACCTTC CASSSSADRRYNYGYTF
TRBJ1-5 TRBV6-2/TRBV6-3 NA 13 NA TGTGCGTCCTCATTGGGGGGCGGGCAGCCCCAGAATTTT CASSLGGGQPQNF
TRBJ2-3 TRBV18 TRBD2 15 few TGTGCCAGCTCCCCACGCTACGGGGGGACAGATACGCAGTATTTT CASSPRYGGTDTQYF
TRBJ1-1 TRBV7-7 NA 13 many TGTGCCAGCAGCCTAGGGACGAACACTGAAGCTTTCTTT CASSLGTNTEAFF
TRBJ1-5 TRBV2 TRBD1 13 many TGTGCCAGCAGTAGGACAGGGAATCAGCCCCAGCATTTT CASSRTGNQPQHF
TRBJ2-7 TRBV27 NA 14 medium-sized TGTGCCAGCAGTTTATCAGGGGTTGCCTACGAGCAGTACTTC CASSLSGVAYEQYF
TRBJ2-7 TRBV24-1 NA 17 medium-sized TGTGCCACCAGTGGAAAGGGGGGCGGAAAAAGCTCCTACGAGCAGTACTTC CATSGKGGGKSSYEQYF
TRBJ2-1 TRBV9 TRBD2 15 many TGTGCCAGCAGCCCGGGACTAGCGGGGTCCGGGGAGCAGTTCTTC CASSPGLAGSGEQFF
TRBJ2-3 TRBV4-3 NA 13 many TGCGCCAGCAGCCAATTTACATATGATACGCAGTATTTT CASSQFTYDTQYF